This T cell receptor (beta chain) was documented in a study of shared T cell receptors in the human thymus. Clones were sequenced by immunoSEQ multiplex PCR, and TCRdb holds only the in-frame ones, with some missing. The profile shows over 650,000 clones, roughly 86% of them singletons. The CDR3 has 15 residues. Germline V gene sequence: CDR1 SEHNR, CDR2 FQNEAQ (reference sequence). The V end lost 5 bases, the J end lost 5 bases, and 18 bases lay between the germline ends. This same sample was also taken into another study, of human thymus T cells. In that study: Thymus pieces cut out during corrective heart surgery were the tissue that was used. Seemingly biased V and J gene usage marked thymic and blood repertoires. Related research described thymic repertoires that were highly overlapping among unrelated individuals.

The receptor was derived from a boy under three years old with a congenital heart defect. The rearrangement links TRBV7-9 to TRBJ2-5; the D gene is possibly TRBD1 (6 bases). Material: thymocytes. The CDR3 loop reads CASSPNRDSGETQYF. DNA for the CDR3: TGTGCCAGCAGCCCCAACAGGGATTCGGGGGAGACCCAGTACTTC.